This T cell receptor beta chain came from a study of blood T cell repertoires in COVID-19. Study overall: The United States, Italy and Spain were the sources of the acute and convalescent COVID-19 samples. Sample material is recorded as cDNA or gDNA derived from T cells, B-cell-depleted T cells, or PBMCs.

V shed 6 bases and J 1 base; nucleotides not matched to a gene: 8. Germline V gene sequence: CDR1 SNHLY, CDR2 FYNNEI. CDR3 size: 15 residues. In the authors' workflow: For nucleated cells, counts were estimated from reference gene primer amplification. TCRdb keeps only in-frame clones here, not all; method: immunoSEQ multiplex PCR. That table is the source of V, J and clone size, and D and trimming were worked out from the DNA. Here the sample spans 150,000 or so clones, about 85% being singletons. The source is a man aged 55 to 70 with acute or convalescent COVID-19. V gene TRBV2 combines with J gene TRBJ1-1; TRBD1 matches 7 bases. The material sequenced was peripheral blood. The CDR3 nucleotides are TGTGCCAGCAGGGATCGGGACAGACGGAACACTGAAGCTTTCTTT. Translation: CASRDRDRRNTEAFF.